Shown below are 9 T cell receptor beta chains from a single sample sequenced in a study of blood T cell repertoires in COVID-19. Data came from immunoSEQ multiplex PCR; TCRdb stores just in-frame clones and leaves some out. The sample consists of 110,000 to 150,000 clones, approximately 88% of them appearing once. Sequenced sample: peripheral blood. The receptors were gathered from an older man with acute or convalescent COVID-19.

The V gene is TRBV4-1, the J gene TRBJ2-4, with TRBD1 as a possible D gene (5 bases). The CDR3 loop spans 17 amino acids. Germline-derived CDR1 and CDR2 are MGHRA and YSYEKL. The V end lost 0 bases, the J end lost 0 bases, and 12 bases lay between the germline ends. The CDR3 bases are TGCGCCAGCAGCCAAGAAGAAGGGGCGCGAGCCAAAAACATTCAGTACTTC. Protein sequence: CASSQEEGARAKNIQYF.

The V and J genes are TRBV6-1 and TRBJ2-2; the D gene is possibly TRBD2 (5 bases). The CDR3 sequence is 16 residues long. The V end lost 1 base, the J end lost 6 bases, and 15 bases lay between the germline ends. The germline CDR1 and CDR2 sequences are MNHNS and SASEGT. CDR3 protein: CASSEVAEVPSGELFF. CDR3 bases: TGTGCCAGCAGTGAAGTCGCGGAGGTCCCCTCCGGGGAGCTGTTTTTT.

The rearrangement joins TRBV11-3 to TRBJ2-2; 12 bases map to TRBD1. CDR1 and CDR2 from the germline V gene are SGHNT and YENEEA. This CDR3 comprises 16 residues. V lost 5 bases to trimming and J lost 4 bases; unmatched junction nucleotides: 5. In DNA, the CDR3 is TGTGCCAGCAGCCCGGGACAGGGGGCGACCACCGGGGAGCTGTTTTTT. Protein: CASSPGQGATTGELFF.

The J gene is TRBJ2-1, the V gene TRBV5-5, with D possibly being TRBD1 (5 bases). The V gene's germline CDR1 is SGHKS and CDR2 YYEKEE (reference sequence). With 2 bases removed from V and 4 bases from J, the gap between germline ends came to 13 bases. The length of the CDR3 is 15 residues. The CDR3 region has the DNA TGTGCCAGCAGCTTTGCGACAGAGAGTTACAATGAGCAGTTCTTC. As protein: CASSFATESYNEQFF. The variable domain in full, completed from reference TRBV5-5 and TRBJ2-1, reads DAGVTQSPTHLIKTRGQQVTLRCSPISGHKSVSWYQQVLGQGPQFIFQYYEKEERGRGNFPDRFSARQFPNYSSELNVNALLLGDSALYLCASSFATESYNEQFFGPGTRLTVL.

This rearrangement joins TRBV30 to TRBJ1-5; 7 bases fit TRBD1. The V gene's germline CDR1 is GTSNPN and CDR2 SVGIG (reference sequence). This CDR3 is 16 amino acids long. The V segment lost 0 bases and the J segment 2 bases; nucleotides outside the gene matches: 7. CDR3 region: CAWSVWGQGGNQPQHF. The CDR3 coding sequence is TGTGCCTGGAGTGTCTGGGGTCAGGGGGGCAATCAGCCCCAGCATTTT. Full variable domain (outside the CDR3, taken from reference TRBV30 and TRBJ1-5): SQTIHQWPATLVQPVGSPLSLECTVEGTSNPNLYWYRQAAGRGLQLLFYSVGIGQISSEVPQNLSASRPQDRQFILSSKKLLLSDSGFYLCAWSVWGQGGNQPQHFGDGTRLSIL.

This chain connects TRBV7-3 to TRBJ2-1; no definite D call. The V end was cut by 5 bases, the J end by 0 bases, with 11 bases between. This CDR3 has 15 amino acids. The germline gives CDR1 SGHTA, CDR2 FQGTGA. CDR3 in amino acids: CASSPDMSSYNEQFF. DNA of the CDR3: TGTGCCAGCAGCCCCGACATGAGCTCCTACAATGAGCAGTTCTTC.

This sequence joins TRBV7-2 and TRBJ2-1; no clear D. Trimming removed 1 base from V and 6 bases from J, with 7 bases in between. Germline CDR1 reads SGHTA; CDR2 reads FQGNSA. The CDR3 length is 13 residues. The CDR3 spells CASSLVHGNEQFF. CDR3 bases: TGTGCCAGCAGCTTAGTCCACGGCAATGAGCAGTTCTTC.

V is TRBV30 and J is TRBJ2-7; D possibly corresponds to TRBD1 (6 bases). V lost 8 bases to trimming and J lost 1 base, with 12 bases between them. Germline-derived CDR1 and CDR2 are GTSNPN and SVGIG (reference sequence). The CDR3 sequence is 12 residues long. In DNA form, the CDR3 reads TGTGCCGGGGGCAGTTCGTCCTACGAGCAGTACTTC. Translation gives CAGGSSSYEQYF.

The table lists this clone with a few counts. The CDR3 DNA reads TGTGCCAGTAGTATTGCACAGGGGAACACTGAAGCTTTCTTT. Translated: CASSIAQGNTEAFF. This rearrangement joins TRBV19 to TRBJ1-1; a possible D gene is TRBD1 (6 bases). This CDR3 spans 14 amino acids. Germline assignment: CDR1 LNHDA and CDR2 SQIVND (reference sequence). Trimming left V 3 bases short and J 1 base short, with 9 bases between.